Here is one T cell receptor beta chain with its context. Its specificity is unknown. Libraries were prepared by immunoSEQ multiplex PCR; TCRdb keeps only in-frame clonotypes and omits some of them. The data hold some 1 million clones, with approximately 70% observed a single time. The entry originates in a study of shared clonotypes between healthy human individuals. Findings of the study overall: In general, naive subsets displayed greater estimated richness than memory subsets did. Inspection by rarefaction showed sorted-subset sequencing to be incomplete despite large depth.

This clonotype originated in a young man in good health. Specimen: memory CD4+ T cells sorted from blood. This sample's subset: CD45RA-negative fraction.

The CDR3 region is CASSLSQGIPNYGYTF. The DNA of the CDR3 is TGTGCCAGCAGTTTATCTCAGGGGATACCTAACTATGGCTACACCTTC. The V gene is TRBV27, the J gene TRBJ1-2; weak D call: TRBD1 (6 bases). Trimming removed 0 bases from V and 0 bases from J, with 11 bases in between. Germline CDR1 is MNHEY and CDR2 is SMNVEV (reference sequence). The CDR3 totals 16 residues.